Following are 17 T cell receptor beta chains from one sample sequenced in a study of CD8 T cells in ankylosing spondylitis. TCRdb passed the 5' RACE reads through MiXCR, listing each CDR3 protein once. The sample carries a few hundred thousand distinct CDR3 sequences, about 6.7% recorded once. Study results and limitations: Apparently characteristic of ankylosing spondylitis blood was a TCR beta motif (roughly eight highly homologous variants).

No antigen has been assigned to these receptors. Sequenced material: blood, either unsorted or a sorted T cell fraction (not recorded which). These receptor sequences come from a male donor with ankylosing spondylitis.

The chain links TRBV7-9 to TRBJ2-1, with TRBD2 matching 12 bases. The CDR3 covers 16 residues. Germline V gene sequence: CDR1 SEHNR, CDR2 FQNEAQ (reference sequence). V lost 1 base to trimming and J lost 5 bases; unmatched junction nucleotides: 3. The CDR3 DNA reads as TGTGCCAGCAGCTTAGTACTAGCGGGAGGACACAATGAGCAGTTCTTC. Translation: CASSLVLAGGHNEQFF.

The chain recombines TRBV7-6 with TRBJ2-5; 7 bases match TRBD2. The CDR3 is 16 amino acids. The J segment lost 2 bases and the V segment lost 5 bases, leaving 11 bases of the junction unmatched. Germline V lookup: CDR1 SGHVS, CDR2 FNYEAQ. The chain's CDR3 is CASSHGEGRKQETQYF. CDR3 coding DNA: TGTGCCAGCAGCCATGGGGAGGGCCGTAAGCAAGAGACCCAGTACTTC.

In this sample, this clonotype turned up many times. V and J are TRBV5-4 and TRBJ2-1; TRBD1 might be the D (6 bases). The CDR3 sequence is 15 residues long. CDR1 is SGHNT and CDR2 is YYREEE in the germline V gene (reference sequence). Trimming took off 6 bases at V and 7 bases at J, with 20 bases between the two ends. The CDR3, as DNA: TGTGCCAGCACCCCCGGGACAACAAAGGGGAATGAGCAGTTCTTC. As protein: CASTPGTTKGNEQFF.

This clonotype was counted many times. J is TRBJ2-7 and V is TRBV27; TRBD2 matches at 15 bases. The CDR3 loop spans 15 amino acids. The V segment lost 6 bases and the J segment 4 bases; nucleotides outside the gene matches: 4. Germline assignment: CDR1 MNHEY and CDR2 SMNVEV (reference sequence). The CDR3 sequence: CASRPGLAGGYEQYF. The CDR3 nucleotides are TGTGCCAGCAGACCGGGACTAGCGGGGGGTTACGAGCAGTACTTC.

About this clonotype itself: A much bigger clone sits one base away, suggesting this may be a read error. The V and J genes are TRBV15 and TRBJ2-1; TRBD2 aligns across 9 bases. Germline V lookup: CDR1 LNHNV, CDR2 YYDKDF (reference sequence). The CDR3 has 15 amino acids. CDR3 sequence (DNA): TGTGTCACCAGCAGATTAGCGGGAGCCATGAATGAGCAGTTCTTC. This gives the protein CVTSRLAGAMNEQFF.

This clonotype was detected ten times or more. The chain employs TRBV6-1 and TRBJ1-1; 8 positions agree with TRBD1. CDR3 length equals 13 residues. Germline V gives CDR1 MNHNS, CDR2 SASEGT. V shed 6 bases, J shed 6 bases, and the junction held 6 bases outside the gene matches. CDR3 in amino acids: CASRTRGRPEAFF. In nucleotides, the CDR3 is TGTGCCAGCAGGACCAGGGGGCGGCCTGAAGCTTTCTTT.

This clonotype has a count of ten or more. The gene calls are TRBV29-1 and TRBJ2-1; 10 positions agree with TRBD1. The germline V gene has CDR1 SQVTM and CDR2 ANQGSEA. The CDR3 extends over 14 amino acids. The junction had 7 bases not matched to a gene; V was cut back by 7 bases and J by 4 bases. CDR3: CSGKGTGAYNEQFF. The CDR3 DNA reads as TGCAGCGGTAAGGGGACAGGGGCTTACAATGAGCAGTTCTTC.

V gene TRBV28 combines with J gene TRBJ2-3; 10 positions match TRBD2. The ends lost 1 base at V and 6 bases at J; junction bases unmatched: 7. The CDR3 has 16 residues. Germline V gene lookup returns CDR1 MDHEN and CDR2 SYDVKM. CDR3 coding DNA: TGTGCCAGCAGTTTATCGCCTAGCGGGAGTTCGGATACGCAGTATTTT. It yields the protein CASSLSPSGSSDTQYF.

This clonotype was detected ten times or more. V and J are TRBV20-1 and TRBJ1-5; no firm D call. Germline V gene data show CDR1 as DFQATT and CDR2 as SNEGSKA (reference sequence). The CDR3 length is 14 residues. Trimming left V 6 bases short and J 9 bases short, with 21 bases between. The CDR3: CSAHPLRDLGPQHF. The CDR3 region has the DNA TGCAGTGCCCACCCACTGAGGGATCTCGGGCCCCAGCATTTT.

The chain links TRBV27 to TRBJ2-7; TRBD1 aligns across 7 bases. Losses at the gene ends were 3 bases for V and 3 bases for J; bases not matched to a gene: 2. CDR1 and CDR2 from the germline V gene are MNHEY and SMNVEV (reference sequence). The CDR3 is made up of 13 amino acids. The CDR3 region is CASSFGTDYEQYF. The CDR3 DNA reads as TGTGCCAGCAGTTTCGGGACAGACTACGAGCAGTACTTC.

This clonotype was observed many times. The rearrangement joins TRBV15 to TRBJ1-5; 7 bases map to TRBD1. The CDR3 is 16 amino acids. CDR1 is LNHNV, CDR2 YYDKDF, per germline (reference sequence). V lost 0 bases to trimming and J lost 2 bases; unmatched junction nucleotides: 4. The CDR3 loop reads CATSRDYDRGNQPQHF. The CDR3 nucleotides read TGTGCCACCAGCAGAGATTACGACAGGGGCAATCAGCCCCAGCATTTT.

The sample holds many counts of this clonotype. The chain employs TRBV27 and TRBJ2-2; a possible D gene is TRBD1 (5 bases). This CDR3 region has 14 residues. In germline, CDR1 is MNHEY, CDR2 SMNVEV (reference sequence). Trimming took off 3 bases at V and 4 bases at J, with 9 bases between the two ends. The CDR3 DNA reads TGTGCCAGCAGTTTCGGCAGGGTCACCGGGGAGCTGTTTTTT. It translates to CASSFGRVTGELFF.

The J gene is TRBJ1-2, the V gene TRBV7-9, with D perhaps TRBD1 (6 bases). Trimming cost V 5 bases and J 2 bases, with 9 bases left between them. The CDR3 spans 13 residues. Germline loops: CDR1 SEHNR, CDR2 FQNEAQ (reference sequence). The CDR3 DNA reads TGTGCCAGCAGCCAGACAGGAAACTATGGCTACACCTTC. Residues: CASSQTGNYGYTF.

The chain recombines TRBV27 with TRBJ1-1; perhaps TRBD1 as D (5 bases). Trimming stripped 5 bases from V and 3 bases from J, with 22 bases between. Looked up from germline, CDR1 is MNHEY and CDR2 is SMNVEV (reference sequence). This CDR3 region has 17 residues. The CDR3 DNA reads as TGTGCCAGCAGTCCGAGGACGGCTCCCTTAGGGGACACTGAAGCTTTCTTT. Translation gives CASSPRTAPLGDTEAFF.

This clonotype was observed many times. The chain carries TRBV4-1 and TRBJ2-5, with a possible D match to TRBD2 (5 bases). CDR1 and CDR2 (germline): MGHRA, YSYEKL. Trimming took off 4 bases at V and 4 bases at J, with 10 bases between the two ends. This CDR3 spans 13 amino acids. The CDR3 protein is CASSPGSPETQYF. CDR3 nucleotides: TGCGCCAGCAGCCCGGGGAGCCCAGAGACCCAGTACTTC.

A few counts support this clonotype. V and J are TRBV4-3 and TRBJ2-7; D assignment may be TRBD1 or TRBD2 (5 bases each). The V end lost 4 bases, the J end lost 1 base, and 14 bases lay between the germline ends. The CDR3 spans 15 residues. CDR1 is LGHNA and CDR2 is YSLEER in the germline V gene. The CDR3: CASSPHRDGSYEQYF. The CDR3 nucleotides are TGCGCCAGCAGCCCCCACCGGGACGGATCCTACGAGCAGTACTTC.

This clonotype was seen at least ten times. The chain links TRBV20-1 to TRBJ1-2, with TRBD1 matching 7 bases. Germline V gene data show CDR1 as DFQATT and CDR2 as SNEGSKA (reference sequence). This CDR3 is built from 13 residues. Trimming took 3 bases from V and 4 from J; bases not matched to a gene: 5. This CDR3 reads CSARDRDSYGYTF. The CDR3 DNA reads TGCAGTGCTAGGGACCGGGACAGCTATGGCTACACCTTC.